A selection of T cell receptor beta chains follows, all from one sample in a study of regulatory T cells in long-lasting Graves disease. One entry per CDR3 protein, called by TCRdb with MiXCR from the multiplex PCR reads. The sample records around 460,000 distinct CDR3 sequences, approximately 22% being singletons. Sequenced here: peripheral blood mononuclear cells (PBMCs), sampled when the disease was refractory, from a patient treated with antithyroid drugs. Receptors were obtained from a female donor with Graves disease. Each CDR3 is given with its conserved first and last residue. The order of the fields is clone size, J gene, V gene, D gene, CDR3 DNA, CDR3 protein. The D gene is left open where the match is weak. Expanded clones get a size class; other rows say once, few or many, or leave the size out.

few TRBJ2-7 TRBV5-1 TRBD2 TGCGCCAGCAAACTTCAGCTAGCGGGGGAGTACGAGCAGTACTTC CASKLQLAGEYEQYF
NA TRBJ2-5 TRBV20-1 TRBD2 TGCAGTGCTAGAGATGTCCCTGGAGCGGGAGGGCCGGGGGAGACCCAGTACTTC CSARDVPGAGGPGETQYF
many TRBJ1-4 TRBV27 TRBD1 TGTGCCAGCAGTGCCCGACAGGGAGGGAATGAAAAACTGTTTTTT CASSARQGGNEKLFF
many TRBJ2-7 TRBV27 TRBD2 TGTGCCAGCAGCCCCAAGCGGGACTCCTACGAGCAGTACTTC CASSPKRDSYEQYF
NA TRBJ1-4 TRBV24-1 NA TGTGCCACCAGTGATAACGGCGGGGATGAAAAACTGTTTTTT CATSDNGGDEKLFF
many TRBJ2-7 TRBV6-5 NA TGTGCCAGCAGTTCAGCCTACGAGCAGTACTTC CASSSAYEQYF
NA TRBJ2-7 TRBV13 NA TGTGCCAGCAGCTTAGCGGTTGACGAGCAGTACTTC CASSLAVDEQYF
NA TRBJ2-2 TRBV3-1 NA TGTGCCAGCAGCCAGGAGTCCAGTTTATCCGGGGAGCTGTTTTTT CASSQESSLSGELFF
NA TRBJ1-1 TRBV11-2 NA TGTGCCAGCAGCTCACAAGACAGAGAAGCTTTCTTT CASSSQDREAFF
few TRBJ1-2 TRBV6-1 NA TGTGCCAGCATGGCTAACTATGGCTACACCTTC CASMANYGYTF
NA TRBJ1-2 TRBV7-2 TRBD1 TGTGCCAGCAGTAAGGACAGGGTGAACACCTTC CASSKDRVNTF
many TRBJ2-5 TRBV6-1 NA TGTGCCAGCAGCGGACAAGGATGGGCTCCGGAGACCCAGTACTTC CASSGQGWAPETQYF
many TRBJ2-5 TRBV11-2 NA TGTGCCAGCACCGTTCAAGTGGGGGAGACCCAGTACTTC CASTVQVGETQYF
many TRBJ1-1 TRBV12-3/TRBV12-4 NA TGTGCCAGCAGTTTAACGGGCACGAACACTGAAGCTTTCTTT CASSLTGTNTEAFF
few TRBJ1-4 TRBV30 NA TGTGCCTGGAGTGTACGAGGGACAAAGGCTAATGAAAAACTGTTTTTT CAWSVRGTKANEKLFF
many TRBJ2-7 TRBV2 NA TGTGCCAGCAGGCCGCTCTCCTACGAGCAGTACTTC CASRPLSYEQYF
many TRBJ1-1 TRBV5-1 NA TGCGCCAGCAGCTCGACGACTCCGACAGTAATGAACACTGAAGCTTTCTTT CASSSTTPTVMNTEAFF
many TRBJ2-7 TRBV20-1 TRBD2 TGCAGTGCTATGACTAGCGGGAGTTACGAGCAGTACTTC CSAMTSGSYEQYF
many TRBJ2-7 TRBV7-2 NA TGTGCCAGCAGCTTAATAGGACTTCCCTACGAGCAGTACTTC CASSLIGLPYEQYF
NA TRBJ2-7 TRBV14 NA TGTGCCAGCAGCCAAGAAACGGCAGGGGTCTGGGAGCAGTACTTC CASSQETAGVWEQYF
many TRBJ2-4 TRBV7-2 TRBD1 TGTGCCAGCAGCCCACGGACAGGGCACATTCAGTACTTC CASSPRTGHIQYF
once TRBJ2-6 TRBV6-1 NA TGTGCCAGCAGTGAGCCCGGATCTGGGGCCAACGTCCTGACTTTC CASSEPGSGANVLTF
few TRBJ1-5 TRBV6-1 TRBD1 TGTGCCAGCAGGGCCGGGACAGCTGAGATCCAGCCCCAGCATTTT CASRAGTAEIQPQHF
many TRBJ2-5 TRBV2 NA TGTGCCAGCAGCCGAGGCGGGGAGACCCAGTACTTC CASSRGGETQYF
NA TRBJ2-6 TRBV7-2 NA TGTGCCAGCAGCTTAGAAGGGGTAGGGGGGGCCAACGTCCTGACTTTC CASSLEGVGGANVLTF
NA TRBJ2-7 TRBV30 NA TGTGCCTGGAGTGTAGCAGTCGAGCAGTACTTC CAWSVAVEQYF
many TRBJ1-1 TRBV28 NA TGTGGGGGTCTTATGAACACTGAAGCTTTCTTT CGGLMNTEAFF
NA TRBJ2-5 TRBV6-1 TRBD1 TGTGCCACCGGGACAGGGGGCGGAGAGACCCAGTACTTC CATGTGGGETQYF
few TRBJ2-7 TRBV6-1 NA TGTGCCAGCGGCCCCGGGGTGGCCTACGAGCAGTACTTC CASGPGVAYEQYF
NA TRBJ1-6 TRBV19 NA TGTGCCAGTAGTGGGGACACGACGGCACCCCTCCACTTT CASSGDTTAPLHF
NA TRBJ1-4 TRBV7-2 TRBD1 TGTGCCAGCAGCTTTAGGCCGGCAGGGGGCGTAACTAATGAAAAACTGTTTTTT CASSFRPAGGVTNEKLFF
many TRBJ2-5 TRBV10-3 TRBD1 TGTGCCATCAGCCCGGGACAGACCCAAGAGACCCAGTACTTC CAISPGQTQETQYF
many TRBJ1-3 TRBV7-9 TRBD1 TGTGCCAGCAGCCTCGGGACAGCTGGAAACACCATATATTTT CASSLGTAGNTIYF
few TRBJ1-2 TRBV7-2 TRBD1 TGTGCCAGCAGCCCCGGACAGGGCGACACAAACTATGGCTACACCTTC CASSPGQGDTNYGYTF
many TRBJ1-4 TRBV28 NA TGTGCCAGCACCTACGGCGAAAAACTGTTTTTT CASTYGEKLFF
many TRBJ2-5 TRBV20-1 TRBD1 TGCAGTGTTACGGCGACAGGGCATCGATTCGGCCAAGAGACCCAGTACTTC CSVTATGHRFGQETQYF
few TRBJ2-1 TRBV28 TRBD2 TGTGCCAGCAGCCTTAATAGCGGGAGGGCCAGGTATGAGCAGTTCTTC CASSLNSGRARYEQFF
many TRBJ1-6 TRBV10-3 TRBD1 TGTGCCATTCGGACAGGAGATAATTCACCCCTCCACTTT CAIRTGDNSPLHF
NA TRBJ2-7 TRBV4-3 NA TGCGCCAGCAGCCAAGAGGTAACAGGGTCCTACGAGCAGTACTTC CASSQEVTGSYEQYF
NA TRBJ2-3 TRBV12-3/TRBV12-4 NA TGTGCCAGCAGTCTACGTACCGATCCTAAAGATACGCAGTATTTT CASSLRTDPKDTQYF
few TRBJ2-2 TRBV27 NA TGTGCCAGCAGTTTAATGGACACCGGGGAGCTGTTTTTT CASSLMDTGELFF
few TRBJ2-5 TRBV3-1 NA TGTGCCAGCAGCCAAGCCTCCGGATGGGGAGAGGAGACCCAGTACTTC CASSQASGWGEETQYF
few TRBJ1-1 TRBV13 NA TGTGCCAGCAGGCGGACTGAAGCTTTCTTT CASRRTEAFF
many TRBJ1-3 TRBV2 TRBD1 TGTGCCAGCAGTGCTACAGGGGGCTCTGGAAACACCATATATTTT CASSATGGSGNTIYF
many TRBJ1-5 TRBV3-1 NA TGTGCCAGCAGCCAGATGATTGGGAGCAATCAGCCCCAGCATTTT CASSQMIGSNQPQHF
NA TRBJ1-2 TRBV6-5 NA TGTGCCAGCAGTTACTCGGGCAGCCAGTCCTATGGCTACACCTTC CASSYSGSQSYGYTF
many TRBJ1-2 TRBV28 NA TGTGCCAGCAGTCAGGGCGGCTACACCTTC CASSQGGYTF
NA TRBJ1-5 TRBV7-2 NA TGTGCCAGCAGCCGCATGGGCAGAACGATTAGCAATCAGCCCCAGCATTTT CASSRMGRTISNQPQHF
NA TRBJ2-7 TRBV7-9 TRBD1 TGTGCCAGCAGCTCCCCCGGGACAGGGGACCTAGGGGAGCAGTACTTC CASSSPGTGDLGEQYF
many TRBJ2-5 TRBV7-9 NA TGTGCCAGCAGCTTAGCCGCGGGACCTGAGACCCAGTACTTC CASSLAAGPETQYF
few TRBJ1-2 TRBV27 TRBD1 TGTGCCAGCAGCTTAACCCCCGGGACAGAGTATGGCTACACCTTC CASSLTPGTEYGYTF
NA TRBJ2-2 TRBV20-1 NA TGCAGTGCTAGACGGGGCATGAACACCGGGGAGCTGTTTTTT CSARRGMNTGELFF
NA TRBJ2-7 TRBV30 NA TGTGCCAGTGGGGGGCAGGGGGTCTACGAGCAGTACTTC CASGGQGVYEQYF